This note documents a single T cell receptor (beta chain) sequence. Its specificity is unknown. This record comes from a study of CD8 T cells in Susac syndrome. Overall study results and limits: The CD4+ T cell repertoires in Susac syndrome were not clonally expanded.

Reverse transcription of about 0.5 to 1 ug RNA used random hexamers. The authors amplified TCR beta CDR3 across 54 Vbeta and 13 Jbeta using immunoSEQ multiplex PCR. TCRdb analysed the immunoSEQ multiplex PCR reads with MiXCR anew, one entry per CDR3 protein. The sample holds 77,000 or so distinct CDR3 sequences; about 93% are singletons and the top ten take 0.4% to 0.55%. This CDR3 region has 16 residues. V lost 2 bases and J lost 2; bases outside the gene matches: 3. Germline V gene lookup returns CDR1 KGHSY and CDR2 FQNENV. The source material was CD4+ T cells from PBMCs. V usage is TRBV16 and J usage is TRBJ2-5; 12 bases line up with TRBD1. This TCR was sampled from a human donor with Susac syndrome. DNA of the CDR3: TGTGCCAGCAGCCAAAGGGACAGGGGGCCACAAGAGACCCAGTACTTC. Its translation: CASSQRDRGPQETQYF.